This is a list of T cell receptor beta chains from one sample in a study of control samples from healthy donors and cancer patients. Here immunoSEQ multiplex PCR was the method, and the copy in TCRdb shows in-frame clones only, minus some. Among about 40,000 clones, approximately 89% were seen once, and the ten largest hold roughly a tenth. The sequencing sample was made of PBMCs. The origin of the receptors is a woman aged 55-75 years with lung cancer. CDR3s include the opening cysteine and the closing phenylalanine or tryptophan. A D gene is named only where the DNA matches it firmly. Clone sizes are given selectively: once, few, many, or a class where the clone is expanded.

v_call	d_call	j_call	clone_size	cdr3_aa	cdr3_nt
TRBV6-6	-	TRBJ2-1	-	CASSLSSGNEQFF	TGTGCCAGCAGCCTCTCATCGGGCAATGAGCAGTTCTTC
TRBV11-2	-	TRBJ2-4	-	CASSLGEGLDIQYF	TGTGCCAGCAGCTTAGGTGAGGGGCTAGACATTCAGTACTTC
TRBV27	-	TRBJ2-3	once	CASRTLGTDTQYF	TGTGCCAGCAGGACCCTAGGCACAGATACGCAGTATTTT
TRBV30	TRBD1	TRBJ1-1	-	CAWNPGQGGTEAFF	TGTGCCTGGAACCCGGGACAGGGGGGAACTGAAGCTTTCTTT
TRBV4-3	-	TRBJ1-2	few	CASSQDSAGRLGGYTF	TGCGCCAGCAGCCAAGATTCGGCAGGGCGGCTGGGTGGCTACACCTTC
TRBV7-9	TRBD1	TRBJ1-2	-	CASSLGDSNYGYTF	TGTGCCAGCAGCTTAGGGGACAGCAACTATGGCTACACCTTC
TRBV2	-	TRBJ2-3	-	CASSERGDSTDTQYF	TGTGCTAGCAGTGAAAGGGGTGATAGCACAGATACGCAGTATTTT
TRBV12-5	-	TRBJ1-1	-	CASGPLGMATEAFF	TGTGCTAGTGGCCCGCTCGGGATGGCCACTGAAGCTTTCTTT
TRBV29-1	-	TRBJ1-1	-	CSGLNTEAFF	TGCAGCGGCCTGAACACTGAAGCTTTCTTT
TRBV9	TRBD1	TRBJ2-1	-	CASSRQGQGVDEQFF	TGTGCCAGCAGTCGACAGGGGCAGGGTGTCGATGAGCAGTTCTTC
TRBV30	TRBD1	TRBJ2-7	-	CAWSLRTGVINEQYF	TGTGCCTGGAGTTTAAGGACAGGGGTAATCAACGAGCAGTACTTC
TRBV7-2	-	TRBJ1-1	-	CASSTMGADNTEAFF	TGTGCCAGCAGCACCATGGGGGCGGACAACACTGAAGCTTTCTTT
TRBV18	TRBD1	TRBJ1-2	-	CASSPGQTGNYGYTF	TGTGCCAGCTCACCAGGCCAGACAGGGAACTATGGCTACACCTTC
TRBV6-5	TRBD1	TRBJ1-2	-	CASSPTGTGVYGYTF	TGTGCCAGCAGTCCAACCGGGACAGGGGTCTATGGCTACACCTTC
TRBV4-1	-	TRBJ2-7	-	CASSHPAGTAVDEQYF	TGCGCCAGCAGCCATCCTGCCGGGACGGCAGTTGACGAGCAGTACTTC
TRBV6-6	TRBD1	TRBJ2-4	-	CASSSGQGRAKNIQYF	TGTGCCAGCAGTTCGGGACAGGGTAGAGCCAAAAACATTCAGTACTTC
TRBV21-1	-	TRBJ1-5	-	CAGGPKRGNQPQHF	TGTGCCGGTGGACCCAAAAGGGGCAATCAGCCCCAGCATTTT
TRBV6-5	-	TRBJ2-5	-	CASSSLGETQYF	TGTGCCAGCAGTTCCCTGGGAGAGACCCAGTACTTC
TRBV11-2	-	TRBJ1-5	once	CASSYHANQPQHF	TGTGCCAGCAGCTACCATGCCAATCAGCCCCAGCATTTT
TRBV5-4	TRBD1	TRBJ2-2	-	CASSLAYRTGYTGELFF	TGTGCCAGCAGCTTGGCCTACAGGACAGGGTACACCGGGGAGCTGTTTTTT
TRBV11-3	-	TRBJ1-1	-	CASSHRIETEAFF	TGTGCCAGCAGCCATCGAATAGAGACTGAAGCTTTCTTT
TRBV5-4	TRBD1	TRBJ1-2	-	CASSLFQGESGYTF	TGTGCCAGCAGCTTGTTTCAGGGGGAGAGTGGCTACACCTTC
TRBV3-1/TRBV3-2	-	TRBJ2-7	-	CASSQLQLTHEQYF	TGTGCCAGCAGCCAACTTCAGCTAACTCACGAGCAGTACTTC
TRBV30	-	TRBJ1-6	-	CAATVSYNSPLHF	TGTGCCGCCACGGTTAGTTATAATTCACCCCTCCACTTT
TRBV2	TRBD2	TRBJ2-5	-	CTTSGDLEETQYF	TGCACGACTAGCGGGGACCTCGAGGAGACCCAGTACTTC
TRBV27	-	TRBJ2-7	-	CASSPHGARSYEQYF	TGTGCCAGCAGCCCTCATGGGGCCCGATCCTACGAGCAGTACTTC
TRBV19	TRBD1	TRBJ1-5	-	CASSLPPGQYSNQPQHF	TGTGCCAGTAGTTTACCACCGGGACAGTATAGCAATCAGCCCCAGCATTTT
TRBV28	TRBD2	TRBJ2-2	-	CASSPGGPTGELFF	TGTGCCAGCAGCCCGGGGGGGCCCACCGGGGAGCTGTTTTTT
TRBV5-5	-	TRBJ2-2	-	CASRSRGPGELFF	TGTGCCAGCAGGTCCCGAGGGCCCGGGGAGCTGTTTTTT
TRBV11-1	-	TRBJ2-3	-	CASSLWARGDTQYF	TGTGCCAGCAGCTTATGGGCCCGTGGAGATACGCAGTATTTT
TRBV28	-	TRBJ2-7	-	CASNPLSFPMSYEQYF	TGTGCCAGCAACCCACTTAGCTTCCCAATGAGCTACGAGCAGTACTTC
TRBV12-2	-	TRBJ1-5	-	CASRLVNQPQHF	TGTGCAAGTCGCTTAGTAAATCAGCCCCAGCATTTT
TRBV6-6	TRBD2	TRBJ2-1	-	CASSRAGDYKRSSYNEQFF	TGTGCCAGCAGTCGCGCCGGGGACTACAAACGGAGCTCCTACAATGAGCAGTTCTTC
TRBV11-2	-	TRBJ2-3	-	CASSLGLGNTDTQYF	TGTGCCAGCAGCTTAGGGCTAGGCAACACAGATACGCAGTATTTT
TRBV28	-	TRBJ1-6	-	CASSPPGDLHF	TGTGCCAGCAGTCCACCCGGCGACCTCCACTTT
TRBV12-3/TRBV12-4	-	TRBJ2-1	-	CASSLNYNEQFF	TGTGCCAGCAGTTTAAACTACAATGAGCAGTTCTTC
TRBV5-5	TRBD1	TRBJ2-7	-	CASSMGDRGAEQYF	TGTGCCAGCAGCATGGGTGACAGGGGGGCCGAGCAGTACTTC
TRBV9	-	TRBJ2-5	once	CASSAEGNVQETQYF	TGTGCCAGCAGCGCCGAGGGCAATGTCCAAGAGACCCAGTACTTC
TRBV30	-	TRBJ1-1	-	CAWSGDPNTEAFF	TGTGCCTGGAGTGGCGACCCGAACACTGAAGCTTTCTTT
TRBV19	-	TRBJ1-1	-	CASSVDSKNTEAFF	TGTGCCAGTAGTGTGGACTCAAAGAACACTGAAGCTTTCTTT
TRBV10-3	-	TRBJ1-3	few	CAISTRTESSGNTIYF	TGTGCCATCAGCACCCGGACGGAGAGCTCTGGAAACACCATATATTTT
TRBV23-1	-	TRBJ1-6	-	CASSQRLSSYNSPLHF	TGCGCCAGCAGTCAACGCTTAAGCTCCTATAATTCACCCCTCCACTTT
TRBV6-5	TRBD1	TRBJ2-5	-	CASSYDRGLSETQYF	TGTGCCAGCAGTTACGACAGGGGGCTTTCAGAGACCCAGTACTTC
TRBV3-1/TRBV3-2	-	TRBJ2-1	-	CASSQDASSYNEQFF	TGTGCCAGCAGCCAAGACGCTAGCTCCTACAATGAGCAGTTCTTC
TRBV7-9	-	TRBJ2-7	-	CASASPRSYEQYF	TGTGCCAGCGCCTCCCCACGTTCCTACGAGCAGTACTTC
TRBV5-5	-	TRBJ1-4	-	CASSSWGNEKLFF	TGTGCCAGCAGCTCTTGGGGTAATGAAAAACTGTTTTTT
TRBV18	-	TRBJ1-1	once	CASSLLDRPNTEAFF	TGTGCCAGCTCACTCCTCGACAGGCCCAACACTGAAGCTTTCTTT
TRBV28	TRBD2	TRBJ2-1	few	CASSEREGSVVNEQFF	TGTGCCAGCAGCGAGCGGGAGGGCTCGGTCGTCAATGAGCAGTTCTTC
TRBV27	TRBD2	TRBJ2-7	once	CASSLVLAATSYEQYF	TGTGCCAGCAGTTTAGTCCTAGCGGCCACCTCCTACGAGCAGTACTTC
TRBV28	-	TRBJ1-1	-	CASSSPIGTTEAFF	TGTGCCAGCAGCTCCCCCATCGGCACAACTGAAGCTTTCTTT
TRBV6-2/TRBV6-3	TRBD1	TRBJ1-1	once	CASSYGQGALNTEAFF	TGTGCCAGCAGTTACGGGCAGGGGGCCCTGAACACTGAAGCTTTCTTT
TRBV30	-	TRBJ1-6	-	CAYRDFYSPLHF	TGTGCCTACCGGGACTTTTACTCACCCCTCCACTTT